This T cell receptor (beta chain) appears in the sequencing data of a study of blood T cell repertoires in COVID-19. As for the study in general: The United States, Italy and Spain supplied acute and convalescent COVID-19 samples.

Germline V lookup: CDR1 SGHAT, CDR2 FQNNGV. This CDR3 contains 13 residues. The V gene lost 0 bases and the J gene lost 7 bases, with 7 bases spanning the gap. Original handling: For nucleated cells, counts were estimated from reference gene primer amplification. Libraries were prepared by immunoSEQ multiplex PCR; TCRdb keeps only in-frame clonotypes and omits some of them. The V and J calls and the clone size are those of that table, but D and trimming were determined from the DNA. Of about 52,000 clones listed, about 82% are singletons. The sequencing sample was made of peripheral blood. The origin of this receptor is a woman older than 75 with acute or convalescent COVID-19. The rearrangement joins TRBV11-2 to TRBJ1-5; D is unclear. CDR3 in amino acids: CASSLDYLQPQHF. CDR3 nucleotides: TGTGCCAGCAGCTTAGATTATTTACAGCCCCAGCATTTT.